This TCR beta chain was documented in a study of T cell repertoires in cytomegalovirus infection. Overall study: Selected CMV epitopes included recently identified HLA-C-restricted ones as well as well-studied HLA-B-restricted ones. CMV infection plus the matching HLA type was flagged by public TCR beta signatures. Broader study findings: HLA-C-restricted, CMV-specific TCR beta clonotypes were dominant ex vivo.

Comments on this clonotype: Antigen unknown.

TCRdb reprocessed the reads via MiXCR and lists one record per CDR3 protein. This sample yields about a million distinct CDR3 sequences, of which roughly 30% are seen a single time; roughly an eighth belongs to the top ten. Trimming removed 4 bases at V and 6 bases at J, with 19 bases between. The germline CDR1 and CDR2 sequences are SGHKS and YYEKEE (reference sequence). The CDR3 covers 16 residues. The sequence was collected from a human donor in good health (CMV status not recorded). Some clones in this sample may be carry-over from other donors' samples. This chain joins TRBV5-5 and TRBJ1-4, with D maybe TRBD1 (6 bases). The source material was cultured CD8+ T cells from PBMCs, sampled from culture after CMV antigen stimulation. CDR3 protein: CASSHRDTGGYEKLFF. The CDR3 DNA follows: TGTGCCAGCAGCCATAGGGACACCGGAGGGTATGAAAAACTGTTTTTT.